This T cell receptor (beta chain) was observed in a study of shared clonotypes between healthy human individuals. The genomic DNA of each subset was split evenly across several immunoSEQ plates. A roughly 200 ng quantity of DNA, roughly 29,000 T cell genomes, went into the sorted-subset replicate PCRs. Some clones are missing from TCRdb's copy, which holds only in-frame ones; the method was immunoSEQ multiplex PCR. The sample consists of millions of clones, roughly 96% of them appearing once. This receptor was obtained from a man aged 18 to 29 in good health. Material: naive CD4+ T cells sorted from blood. This sample's subset: CD45RA+ positively selected.

The CDR3 loop is CASSSPPGQRNSPLHF. The CDR3 DNA follows: TGTGCCAGCAGCTCACCCCCGGGACAACGAAATTCACCCCTCCACTTT. The chain recombines TRBV7-2 with TRBJ1-6, with D perhaps matching TRBD1 (6 bases). Germline V gene sequence: CDR1 SGHTA, CDR2 FQGNSA. V lost 4 bases to trimming and J lost 7 bases, with 17 bases between them. The length of the CDR3 is 16 residues.